Listed below are T cell receptor beta chains from one sample, sequenced in a study of T cell responses to AZD1222 COVID-19 vaccine. Measured with immunoSEQ multiplex PCR; TCRdb has only the in-frame clones, and not every one. The table shows 95,000 to 100,000 clones, with more than 75% occurring only once. The specimen comprised peripheral blood, sampled 28 days after the second AZD1222 dose. The receptors were sampled from an adult who received the AZD1222 COVID-19 vaccine. The CDR3 runs from the conserved cysteine through the conserved F or W. A D gene is named only where the DNA matches it firmly. The size field is filled for only some rows; it gives once, few, many or a size class.

J: TRBJ2-1; V: TRBV2; D: TRBD2; size: -; DNA: TGTGCCAGCAGCCTAGCGGCCTACAATGAGCAGTTCTTC; CDR3: CASSLAAYNEQFF
J: TRBJ2-1; V: TRBV6-2/TRBV6-3; D: -; size: -; DNA: TGTGCCAGCAGTTCGTACCCTTCTTTGGGGAGGAAATACAATGAGCAGTTCTTC; CDR3: CASSSYPSLGRKYNEQFF
J: TRBJ2-3; V: TRBV6-1; D: -; size: -; DNA: TGTGCCAGCAGTGCCCAAAACAGTTGGCAGGAGGAAGATACGCAGTATTTT; CDR3: CASSAQNSWQEEDTQYF
J: TRBJ1-1; V: TRBV9; D: -; size: -; DNA: TGTGCCAGCAGCGTCCTTGACACAAACACTGAAGCTTTCTTT; CDR3: CASSVLDTNTEAFF
J: TRBJ1-5; V: TRBV19; D: -; size: few; DNA: TGTGCCAGTAGCCCAGACAGGAGCAATCAGCCCCAGCATTTT; CDR3: CASSPDRSNQPQHF
J: TRBJ1-2; V: TRBV5-1; D: TRBD1; size: -; DNA: TGCGCCAGCAGCTTGGGACAGGGTAGCTATGGCTACACCTTC; CDR3: CASSLGQGSYGYTF
J: TRBJ1-2; V: TRBV28; D: -; size: -; DNA: TGTGCCAGCAGTTTGCGGAGTACAGGTGGCTACACCTTC; CDR3: CASSLRSTGGYTF
J: TRBJ1-5; V: TRBV27; D: -; size: -; DNA: TGTGCCAGCAGTTACAGAGGGAATCAGCCCCAGCATTTT; CDR3: CASSYRGNQPQHF
J: TRBJ2-1; V: TRBV15; D: -; size: -; DNA: TGTGCCACCAGCAGAGATCCTGCAGGGCCCAACTACTACAATGAGCAGTTCTTC; CDR3: CATSRDPAGPNYYNEQFF
J: TRBJ2-2; V: TRBV18; D: -; size: -; DNA: TGTGCCAGCTCACGGATTTCAGGGGTCGGGGAGCTGTTTTTT; CDR3: CASSRISGVGELFF
J: TRBJ1-6; V: TRBV3-1/TRBV3-2; D: TRBD1; size: -; DNA: TGTGCCAGCAGCCTTGGACAGGGGGATCTAGGTTCACCCCTCCACTTT; CDR3: CASSLGQGDLGSPLHF
J: TRBJ1-1; V: TRBV9; D: -; size: -; DNA: TGTGCCAGCAGCGTAGACGCCTTGAACACTGAAGCTTTCTTT; CDR3: CASSVDALNTEAFF
J: TRBJ2-3; V: TRBV19; D: TRBD1; size: few; DNA: TGTGCCAGTAGTATAAAGACAGGGATAACAGATACGCAGTATTTT; CDR3: CASSIKTGITDTQYF
J: TRBJ2-7; V: TRBV7-2; D: -; size: -; DNA: TGTGCCAGCAGCCCCACCACCCTTAGCTCCTACGAGCAGTACTTC; CDR3: CASSPTTLSSYEQYF
J: TRBJ2-1; V: TRBV27; D: -; size: -; DNA: TGTGCCAGCACTCCCCATGGCACCAGGTTCTCCTACAATGAGCAGTTCTTC; CDR3: CASTPHGTRFSYNEQFF
J: TRBJ1-1; V: TRBV28; D: TRBD1; size: -; DNA: TGTGCCAGCAGACCACCGGGACAGGCGACAAGAAAGGACACTGAAGCTTTCTTT; CDR3: CASRPPGQATRKDTEAFF
J: TRBJ1-3; V: TRBV2; D: -; size: -; DNA: TGTGCCAGCAGACTTAGGGGAAACACCATATATTTT; CDR3: CASRLRGNTIYF
J: TRBJ2-2; V: TRBV19; D: TRBD1; size: few; DNA: TGTGCCAGTAGTAAATCAGGGACAGCCAACACCGGGGAGCTGTTTTTT; CDR3: CASSKSGTANTGELFF
J: TRBJ1-1; V: TRBV18; D: TRBD1; size: once; DNA: TGTGCCAGCTCGCCGGCAGGGGGTCTGAACACTGAAGCTTTCTTT; CDR3: CASSPAGGLNTEAFF
J: TRBJ2-4; V: TRBV6-4; D: -; size: -; DNA: TGTGCCAGCAGTGGTCAGGTCGGGGGAGCCAAAAACATTCAGTACTTC; CDR3: CASSGQVGGAKNIQYF
J: TRBJ2-1; V: TRBV28; D: TRBD2; size: -; DNA: TGTGCCAGCAGTCCCCTAGCGGGAAGGTCCTACAATGAGCAGTTCTTC; CDR3: CASSPLAGRSYNEQFF
J: TRBJ2-7; V: TRBV29-1; D: -; size: -; DNA: TGCAGCGTTGGGGGACTCAAGGGGTACGAGCAGTACTTC; CDR3: CSVGGLKGYEQYF
J: TRBJ2-3; V: TRBV25-1; D: -; size: -; DNA: TGTGCCAGCACAGGGGCTACAACCACAGATACGCAGTATTTT; CDR3: CASTGATTTDTQYF
J: TRBJ2-1; V: TRBV4-1; D: -; size: -; DNA: TGCGCCAGCAGCCAACCAGGCCGCTCCTACAATGAGCAGTTCTTC; CDR3: CASSQPGRSYNEQFF
J: TRBJ1-6; V: TRBV2; D: -; size: -; DNA: TGTGCCAGCACCGGGGAGATTAATTCACCCCTCCACTTT; CDR3: CASTGEINSPLHF
J: TRBJ1-2; V: TRBV3-1/TRBV3-2; D: -; size: -; DNA: TGTGCCAGCAGCCAGCGGGACGGACCCTATGGCTACACCTTC; CDR3: CASSQRDGPYGYTF
J: TRBJ2-7; V: TRBV18; D: -; size: -; DNA: TGTGCCAGCTCACCGGGACCCGCCGACAAGCAGTACTTC; CDR3: CASSPGPADKQYF
J: TRBJ2-7; V: TRBV28; D: -; size: -; DNA: TGTGCCAGCAGTACTATTCCCTACGAGCAGTACTTC; CDR3: CASSTIPYEQYF
J: TRBJ1-1; V: TRBV7-8; D: -; size: few; DNA: TGTGCCAGCAGCTCGCTTAGGGGCAGGGTTAACACTGAAGCTTTCTTT; CDR3: CASSSLRGRVNTEAFF
J: TRBJ1-4; V: TRBV2; D: -; size: -; DNA: TGTGCCAGCAGTCTCCTGGGGTCTGAAAAACTGTTTTTT; CDR3: CASSLLGSEKLFF
J: TRBJ1-1; V: TRBV18; D: -; size: -; DNA: TGTGCCAGCTCACCAGCGGACAGAATCACTGAAGCTTTCTTT; CDR3: CASSPADRITEAFF
J: TRBJ2-7; V: TRBV5-1; D: -; size: -; DNA: TGCGCCAGCAGCCTCTGGACACCCCCGGGGTACGAGCAGTACTTC; CDR3: CASSLWTPPGYEQYF
J: TRBJ2-3; V: TRBV4-3; D: -; size: -; DNA: TGCGCCAGCACCTCAGGGGTGGCGGGGTCAGATACGCAGTATTTT; CDR3: CASTSGVAGSDTQYF
J: TRBJ1-3; V: TRBV4-1; D: TRBD1; size: once; DNA: TGCGCCAGCAGCCAAGAGGGGACAGGGGCGCCTGGAAACACCATATATTTT; CDR3: CASSQEGTGAPGNTIYF
J: TRBJ2-1; V: TRBV27; D: -; size: -; DNA: TGTGCCAGCAGGATGGGTTGGCCCGCCAATGAGCAGTTCTTC; CDR3: CASRMGWPANEQFF
J: TRBJ1-1; V: TRBV5-1; D: -; size: few; DNA: TGCGCCAGCAGCTTACAGGGTGGAACTGAAGCTTTCTTT; CDR3: CASSLQGGTEAFF